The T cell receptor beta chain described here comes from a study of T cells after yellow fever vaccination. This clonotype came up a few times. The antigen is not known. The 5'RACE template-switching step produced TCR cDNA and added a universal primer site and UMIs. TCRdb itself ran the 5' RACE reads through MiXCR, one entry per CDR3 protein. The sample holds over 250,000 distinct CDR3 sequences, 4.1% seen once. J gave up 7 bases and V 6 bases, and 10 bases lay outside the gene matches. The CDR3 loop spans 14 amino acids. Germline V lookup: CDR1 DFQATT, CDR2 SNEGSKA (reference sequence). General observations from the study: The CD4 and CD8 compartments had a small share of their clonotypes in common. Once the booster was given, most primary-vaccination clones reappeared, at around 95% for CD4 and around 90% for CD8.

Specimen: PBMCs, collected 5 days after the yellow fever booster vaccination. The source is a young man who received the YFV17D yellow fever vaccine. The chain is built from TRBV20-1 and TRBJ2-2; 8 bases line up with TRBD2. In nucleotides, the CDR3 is TGCAGTGCCTCCGAGCGGGGGTCGGGCGGGGAGCTGTTTTTT. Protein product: CSASERGSGGELFF.